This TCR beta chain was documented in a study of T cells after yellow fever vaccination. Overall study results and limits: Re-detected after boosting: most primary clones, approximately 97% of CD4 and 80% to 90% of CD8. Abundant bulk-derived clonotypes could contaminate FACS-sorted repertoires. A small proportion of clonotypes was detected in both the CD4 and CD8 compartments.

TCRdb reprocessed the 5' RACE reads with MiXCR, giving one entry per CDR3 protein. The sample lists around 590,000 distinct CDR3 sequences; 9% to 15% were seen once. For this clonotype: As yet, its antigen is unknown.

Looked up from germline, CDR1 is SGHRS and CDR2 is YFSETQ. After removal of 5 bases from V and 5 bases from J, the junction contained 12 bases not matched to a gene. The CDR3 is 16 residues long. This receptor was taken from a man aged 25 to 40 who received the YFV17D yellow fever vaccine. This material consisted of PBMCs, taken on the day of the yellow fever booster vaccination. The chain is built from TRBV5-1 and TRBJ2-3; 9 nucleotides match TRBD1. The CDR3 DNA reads TGCGCCAGCAGTACGACGGACAGGGGCAGGAGAGATACGCAGTATTTT. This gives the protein CASSTTDRGRRDTQYF.